This TCR beta chain was sequenced in a study of CD8 T cells in ankylosing spondylitis. V lost 4 bases, J lost 1 base, and 14 bases lay in between. This CDR3 contains 15 residues. CDR1 and CDR2 from the germline V gene are LGHDT and YNNKEL (reference sequence). On this clonotype itself: The antigen remains undetermined.

Notes on the study in general: Clones tied to disease were said to be significantly enriched in matched ankylosing spondylitis synovial fluid. The study identified a TCR beta motif of several highly homologous variants that appeared characteristic of ankylosing spondylitis blood.

A single record per CDR3 protein comes from TCRdb applying MiXCR to the 5' RACE reads. The sample records about 540,000 distinct CDR3 sequences, about 13% being singletons. The rearrangement links TRBV3-1 to TRBJ2-7; a possible D gene is TRBD1 (6 bases). Sequencing was carried out using blood, either unsorted or a sorted T cell fraction (not recorded which). The receptor was derived from a male donor with ankylosing spondylitis. For the CDR3, the DNA is TGTGCCAGCAGCCCCACAGGGTCATTATCCTACGAGCAGTACTTC. Its translation: CASSPTGSLSYEQYF.